This passage covers 26 T cell receptor beta chains from one sample sequenced in a study of T cell responses to AZD1222 COVID-19 vaccine. The method was immunoSEQ multiplex PCR; TCRdb's version includes in-frame clones alone and lacks a portion of them. Of approximately 13,000 clones in the sample, approximately 84% were seen once. The sample in question was peripheral blood, obtained 28 days after the second AZD1222 dose. These TCRs come from an adult who received the AZD1222 COVID-19 vaccine.

CDR3 bases: TGTGCCTCTTCCCCAGGGGATCTCTATGGCTACACCTTC. As protein: CASSPGDLYGYTF. The V gene is TRBV6-5, the J gene TRBJ1-2, with D tentatively TRBD1 (6 bases). The germline gives CDR1 MNHEY, CDR2 SVGAGI. Trimming shortened V by 11 bases and J by 4 bases, and 17 bases separated the two germline ends. CDR3 length equals 13 residues.

The chain is built from TRBV27 and TRBJ2-7; possibly TRBD1 or TRBD2 for D (5 bases each). Germline values: CDR1 MNHEY, CDR2 SMNVEV (reference sequence). The germline V and J ends were trimmed by 5 bases and 1 base, with 12 bases remaining between them. The CDR3 covers 14 residues. CDR3 region: CASSPWGGSYEQYF. As DNA, the CDR3 is TGTGCCAGCAGTCCCTGGGGCGGGTCCTACGAGCAGTACTTC.

The CDR3 bases are TGTGCCAGCATGTCGGAGCGGGGGGGTCCAGATACGCAGTATTTT. Amino acids: CASMSERGGPDTQYF. The gene calls are TRBV2 and TRBJ2-3; the match to TRBD2 covers 10 bases. This CDR3 contains 15 residues. The germline CDR1 and CDR2 sequences are SNHLY and FYNNEI. Trimming at V came to 7 bases and at J to 4 bases, leaving 8 bases not matched to a gene.

This clone was counted a single time. The chain uses TRBV18 and TRBJ2-7; weak D call: TRBD1 (6 bases). This CDR3 contains 14 residues. The germline V gene has CDR1 KGHSH and CDR2 LQKENI. Trimming shortened V by 3 bases and J by 7 bases, and 16 bases separated the two germline ends. CDR3 residues: CASSPGPQGSEQYF. The CDR3 coding sequence is TGTGCCAGCTCACCGGGACCACAGGGAAGTGAGCAGTACTTC.

The rearrangement uses TRBV29-1 and TRBJ2-3, with TRBD1 matching 9 bases. V gave up 4 bases and J gave up 5 bases; unmatched junction bases: 7. CDR1 is SQVTM, CDR2 ANQGSEA, per germline. The CDR3 totals 14 residues. The CDR3 is CSVAGTGLGDTQYF. The CDR3 nucleotides read TGCAGCGTTGCCGGGACAGGGCTGGGAGATACGCAGTATTTT.

This rearrangement joins TRBV19 to TRBJ2-1; 9 nucleotides agree with TRBD2. The germline CDR1 and CDR2 sequences are LNHDA and SQIVND (reference sequence). V dropped 3 bases and J dropped 0; count of bases not matched to a gene: 3. The CDR3 is made up of 16 amino acids. The CDR3, as DNA: TGTGCCAGTAGTATCCAAGCGGGGGGCTCCTACAATGAGCAGTTCTTC. It is translated as CASSIQAGGSYNEQFF.

The V call is TRBV5-1, the J call TRBJ2-5; 8 nucleotides agree with TRBD1. The CDR3 is 14 amino acids. V lost 4 bases to trimming and J lost 5 bases; unmatched junction nucleotides: 7. Germline V lookup: CDR1 SGHRS, CDR2 YFSETQ. CDR3 nucleotide sequence: TGCGCCAGCAGCATGACAGGGGCTTCGGAGACCCAGTACTTC. It codes for CASSMTGASETQYF.

The CDR3 nucleotides are TGTGCCAGCAGTTTGACAGGGGAGTATGGCTACACCTTC. As protein: CASSLTGEYGYTF. J is TRBJ1-2 and V is TRBV12-3 or TRBV12-4; 8 bases match TRBD1. This CDR3 is 13 amino acids long. Trimming took 3 bases from V and 5 from J; bases not matched to a gene: 2.

This rearrangement joins TRBV6-6 to TRBJ1-1; D remains unclear. Trimming pared 6 bases from V and 0 bases from J, leaving 8 bases between. The CDR3 is 13 amino acids. CDR1 MNHNY and CDR2 SVGAGI come from the germline V gene (reference sequence). The CDR3 nucleotides are TGTGCCAGCAGCCTTACAGTGAACACTGAAGCTTTCTTT. It is translated as CASSLTVNTEAFF.

The chain is built from TRBV7-6 and TRBJ2-1, with 10 nucleotides matching TRBD2. The germline gives CDR1 SGHVS, CDR2 FNYEAQ. J gave up 3 bases and V 3 bases, and 2 bases lay outside the gene matches. This CDR3 region has 15 residues. The CDR3 loop reads CASSFIAGGYNEQFF. CDR3 in DNA: TGTGCCAGCAGCTTTATAGCGGGGGGCTACAATGAGCAGTTCTTC. Drawing the rest from reference TRBV7-6 and TRBJ2-1, the complete variable domain is GAGVSQSPRYKVTKRGQDVALRCDPISGHVSLYWYRQALGQGPEFLTYFNYEAQQDKSGLPNDRFSAERPEGSISTLTIQRTEQRDSAMYRCASSFIAGGYNEQFFGPGTRLTVL.

The V and J genes are TRBV7-2 and TRBJ2-7; TRBD1 is a possible D gene (5 bases). Germline V gene lookup returns CDR1 SGHTA and CDR2 FQGNSA. V gave up 2 bases and J gave up 1 base, with 15 bases separating them. This CDR3 spans 16 amino acids. The CDR3 loop reads CASSLSDQGGSYEQYF. The CDR3 nucleotides are TGTGCCAGCAGCTTAAGCGATCAGGGTGGATCCTACGAGCAGTACTTC.

There are a few counts of this clone. The chain links TRBV7-2 to TRBJ1-1, with 9 bases identical to TRBD1. The J segment lost 4 bases and the V segment lost 5 bases, leaving 5 bases of the junction unmatched. Germline CDR1 SGHTA, CDR2 FQGNSA. CDR3 length equals 14 residues. CDR3 sequence: CASSAGTGITEAFF. The CDR3 coding sequence is TGTGCCAGCAGCGCCGGGACAGGGATCACTGAAGCTTTCTTT. The full variable domain, in which reference TRBV7-2 and TRBJ1-1 provide the parts outside the CDR3, is GAGVSQSPSNKVTEKGKDVELRCDPISGHTALYWYRQSLGQGLEFLIYFQGNSAPDKSGLPSDRFSAERTGGSVSTLTIQRTQQEDSAVYLCASSAGTGITEAFFGQGTRLTVV.

V is TRBV27 and J is TRBJ2-7; D is perhaps TRBD2 (5 bases). Trimming removed 5 bases from V and 3 bases from J, with 20 bases in between. This CDR3 region has 16 residues. Germline values: CDR1 MNHEY, CDR2 SMNVEV (reference sequence). The CDR3 sequence: CASSPRPPGFHYEQYF. CDR3 DNA: TGTGCCAGCAGTCCCCGCCCCCCGGGATTCCACTACGAGCAGTACTTC.

This clone was seen a handful of times. The V and J genes are TRBV9 and TRBJ1-1, with no clear D. From germline, CDR1 is SGDLS and CDR2 YYNGEE. Trimming took 0 bases from V and 1 from J, leaving 13 bases between them. The CDR3 extends over 16 amino acids. The CDR3 sequence: CASSVGGPGSNTEAFF. The CDR3 bases are TGTGCCAGCAGCGTAGGAGGTCCGGGATCGAACACTGAAGCTTTCTTT. The variable domain in full, with the rest retrieved from reference TRBV9 and TRBJ1-1, is DSGVTQTPKHLITATGQRVTLRCSPRSGDLSVYWYQQSLDQGLQFLIQYYNGEERAKGNILERFSAQQFPDLHSELNLSSLELGDSALYFCASSVGGPGSNTEAFFGQGTRLTVV.

The V gene is TRBV18, the J gene TRBJ1-4, with TRBD1 as a possible D gene (5 bases). CDR1 is KGHSH and CDR2 is LQKENI in the germline V gene. Trimming removed 5 bases from V and 6 bases from J, with 7 bases in between. This CDR3 is 12 amino acids long. DNA of the CDR3: TGTGCCAGCTCAATGGGGGATGAAAAACTGTTTTTT. Protein product: CASSMGDEKLFF.

The CDR3 protein is CASSFVGTDTQYF. The CDR3 nucleotides are TGTGCCAGCAGCTTTGTGGGGACAGATACGCAGTATTTT. The rearrangement links TRBV7-2 to TRBJ2-3; no firm D call. Per germline, CDR1 SGHTA and CDR2 FQGNSA. The CDR3 runs 13 residues. Trimming left V 3 bases short and J 3 bases short, with 7 bases between.

The V gene is TRBV18, the J gene TRBJ1-6, with 10 bases matching TRBD1. Germline CDR1 is KGHSH and CDR2 is LQKENI. V gave up 5 bases and J gave up 8 bases; unmatched junction bases: 9. The CDR3 runs 16 residues. CDR3: CASSSRQGAIDSPLHF. The CDR3 bases are TGTGCCAGCTCATCCCGACAGGGGGCTATTGATTCACCCCTCCACTTT.

The chain couples TRBV11-2 to TRBJ2-3; 7 positions match TRBD1. The ends lost 4 bases at V and 2 bases at J; junction bases unmatched: 18. Germline CDR1 SGHAT, CDR2 FQNNGV. This CDR3 is built from 19 residues. CDR3 sequence: CASSSSNVPGQFFTDTQYF. The CDR3 DNA follows: TGTGCCAGCAGCTCGTCCAATGTACCGGGACAGTTTTTCACAGATACGCAGTATTTT.

The chain employs TRBV14 and TRBJ2-2, with 11 bases matching TRBD2. The V gene end was trimmed by 4 bases and the J gene end by 4 bases; junction bases not matched to a gene: 5. CDR3 length: 16 residues. The germline V gene has CDR1 SGHDN and CDR2 FVKESK. The CDR3 DNA is TGTGCCAGCAGCCCTTCTAGCGGGAGGTCCACCGGGGAGCTGTTTTTT. Encoded protein: CASSPSSGRSTGELFF.

This chain joins TRBV18 and TRBJ2-2, with D uncertain. V was trimmed by 3 bases and J by 6 bases, leaving 14 bases between them. Per germline, CDR1 KGHSH and CDR2 LQKENI. The CDR3 runs 15 residues. CDR3 region: CASSPTWASAGELFF. Here the CDR3 DNA reads TGTGCCAGCTCACCGACATGGGCAAGCGCCGGGGAGCTGTTTTTT.

The chain combines TRBV28 with TRBJ2-7, with 10 bases lining up with TRBD1. Germline V gene data show CDR1 as MDHEN and CDR2 as SYDVKM. CDR3 size: 15 residues. J gave up 4 bases and V 6 bases, and 9 bases lay outside the gene matches. The CDR3 sequence is CASSPHMDRGYEQYF. The CDR3, as DNA: TGTGCCAGCAGCCCCCATATGGACAGGGGGTACGAGCAGTACTTC.

CDR3 sequence reads: CATLIGGGTGELFF. In DNA form, the CDR3 reads TGTGCCACCTTAATCGGGGGTGGCACCGGGGAGCTGTTTTTT. This chain links TRBV28 with TRBJ2-2; tentative D call: TRBD2 (6 bases). From germline, CDR1 is MDHEN and CDR2 SYDVKM. Trimming removed 10 bases from V and 4 bases from J, with 16 bases in between. This CDR3 is built from 14 residues.

This clone was seen a handful of times. This sequence joins TRBV7-9 and TRBJ2-7; the D gene could be TRBD1 or TRBD2 (6 bases each). The CDR3 has 14 amino acids. V was clipped by 4 bases and J by 3 bases, with 13 bases between them. The V gene's germline CDR1 is SEHNR and CDR2 FQNEAQ (reference sequence). The CDR3 coding sequence is TGTGCCAGCAGCTCCTGGGGGGCAAACTACGAGCAGTACTTC. It specifies CASSSWGANYEQYF.

The genes are TRBV12-3 or TRBV12-4 and TRBJ2-7; 9 bases match TRBD1. The CDR3 sequence is 13 residues long. Trimming took 1 base from V and 6 from J; bases not matched to a gene: 1. The CDR3 loop is CASSLEGQGEQYF. CDR3 in DNA: TGTGCCAGCAGTTTAGAGGGACAGGGCGAGCAGTACTTC.

The V call is TRBV7-2, the J call TRBJ1-2; maybe TRBD1 (6 bases). This CDR3 is 17 amino acids long. The germline CDR1 and CDR2 sequences are SGHTA and FQGNSA. Trimming shortened V by 5 bases and J by 0 bases, and 19 bases separated the two germline ends. The CDR3 nucleotides are TGTGCCAGCAGCCCCTCAGGGGCCGCCTCCACTAACTATGGCTACACCTTC. Translating it yields CASSPSGAASTNYGYTF.

This clone was seen only a few times. The chain recombines TRBV7-9 with TRBJ1-3; no reliable D call. Trimming stripped 5 bases from V and 7 bases from J, with 15 bases between. CDR1 is SEHNR, CDR2 FQNEAQ, per germline (reference sequence). The CDR3 spans 14 residues. In nucleotides, the CDR3 is TGTGCCAGCAGCAAGGAATGGGCTCTTAACACCATATATTTT. As protein: CASSKEWALNTIYF.